This is a list of T cell receptor beta chains from one sample in a study of cytomegalovirus exposure and HLA in healthy donors. The data were produced by immunoSEQ multiplex PCR, yet TCRdb's version contains in-frame clones alone and is incomplete. The profile shows approximately 110,000 clones, 65% to 80% of them singletons. Sequencing was performed on PBMCs. The receptors were sampled from a female donor in good health and CMV-seropositive. Both conserved end residues are part of each CDR3. A D gene is named only where the DNA matches it firmly. Size tells how often a clone was seen (once, few, many) or the class of an expanded clone, and some rows leave it out.

TRBV7-8	TRBJ1-2	NA	TRBD1	CASSFSDRGYGYTF	TGTGCCAGCAGCTTCTCGGACAGGGGGTATGGCTACACCTTC
TRBV30	TRBJ2-7	few	TRBD1	CAWDRGRTLSYEQYF	TGTGCCTGGGACAGGGGCCGCACCCTCTCCTACGAGCAGTACTTC
TRBV28	TRBJ2-1	once	TRBD1	CASQEPRTGKGEQFF	TGTGCCAGCCAAGAACCCCGGACAGGGAAAGGCGAGCAGTTCTTC
TRBV28	TRBJ1-1	NA	NA	CASSAVTGIMNTEAFF	TGTGCCAGCAGTGCCGTTACAGGTATAATGAACACTGAAGCTTTCTTT
TRBV7-9	TRBJ2-3	NA	NA	CASSPRQGTDTQYF	TGTGCCAGCAGCCCCAGACAGGGCACAGATACGCAGTATTTT
TRBV27	TRBJ2-3	NA	NA	CASSLSDPRGDTQYF	TGTGCCAGCAGTTTATCGGACCCCCGAGGGGATACGCAGTATTTT
TRBV12-5	TRBJ2-1	NA	TRBD1	CASGLVRKGGDEQFF	TGTGCTAGTGGTTTGGTACGGAAAGGGGGCGATGAGCAGTTCTTC
TRBV4-2	TRBJ1-2	NA	TRBD1	CASSQVARGYYGYTF	TGTGCCAGCAGCCAAGTAGCCAGGGGGTACTATGGCTACACCTTC
TRBV19	TRBJ1-5	once	NA	CASSMGTSTGNQPQHF	TGTGCCAGTAGTATGGGGACAAGCACGGGCAATCAGCCCCAGCATTTT
TRBV7-2	TRBJ2-3	NA	NA	CASSLGGGSGSTDTQYF	TGTGCCAGCAGCTTAGGTGGGGGTAGCGGAAGCACAGATACGCAGTATTTT
TRBV7-9	TRBJ2-1	NA	NA	CASSPPTIYNEQFF	TGTGCCAGCAGCCCCCCGACTATCTACAATGAGCAGTTCTTC
TRBV19	TRBJ2-3	NA	TRBD2	CASNPSGGADTQYF	TGTGCCAGTAACCCTAGCGGGGGGGCTGATACGCAGTATTTT
TRBV25-1	TRBJ1-2	few	TRBD1	CASSSGGRNYGYTF	TGTGCCAGCAGTTCAGGGGGCAGAAACTATGGCTACACCTTC
TRBV2	TRBJ2-3	once	TRBD2	CASSEEAGDADTQYF	TGTGCCAGCAGTGAAGAGGCGGGAGACGCAGATACGCAGTATTTT
TRBV27	TRBJ2-7	NA	NA	CASRPLGQYYEQYF	TGTGCCAGCAGGCCCCTTGGGCAGTACTACGAGCAGTACTTC
TRBV6-4	TRBJ2-2	NA	NA	CASSDSGVDRLTSTGELFF	TGTGCCAGCAGTGACTCCGGTGTGGACAGACTAACTTCCACCGGGGAGCTGTTTTTT
TRBV7-2	TRBJ1-5	NA	TRBD1	CAGSPTGVQPQHF	TGTGCCGGCAGCCCAACAGGGGTACAGCCCCAGCATTTT
TRBV6-1	TRBJ1-1	NA	TRBD1	CASSRTGENTEAFF	TGTGCCAGCAGTAGGACAGGGGAGAACACTGAAGCTTTCTTT
TRBV18	TRBJ1-1	NA	TRBD1	CASSPDRGNTEAFF	TGTGCCAGCTCACCAGACAGGGGAAACACTGAAGCTTTCTTT
TRBV19	TRBJ2-6	few	TRBD1	CASSPGQGALGANVLTF	TGTGCCAGTAGTCCAGGACAGGGGGCTCTTGGGGCCAACGTCCTGACTTTC
TRBV27	TRBJ2-2	NA	TRBD2	CASSLSGSRTGELFF	TGTGCCAGCAGTTTAAGCGGGAGTAGGACCGGGGAGCTGTTTTTT
TRBV5-1	TRBJ2-1	NA	NA	CASSRDRSSGLGYNEQFF	TGCGCCAGCAGCCGAGACAGGTCCTCGGGGTTGGGCTACAATGAGCAGTTCTTC
TRBV12-5	TRBJ1-1	NA	TRBD1	CASGFGQALGF	TGTGCTAGTGGTTTCGGACAGGCGCTTGGATTT
TRBV2	TRBJ2-1	NA	TRBD2	CASSEAGLGYNEQFF	TGTGCCAGCAGTGAGGCGGGACTAGGCTACAATGAGCAGTTCTTC
TRBV7-9	TRBJ1-4	NA	NA	CASSRLQRRGYEKLFF	TGTGCCAGCAGCAGATTACAAAGGCGCGGGTATGAAAAACTGTTTTTT
TRBV7-3	TRBJ2-6	NA	NA	CASSLASATGANVLTF	TGTGCCAGCAGCTTAGCCTCAGCGACTGGGGCCAACGTCCTGACTTTC
TRBV6-6	TRBJ2-7	NA	TRBD2	CASSYLAGELTSEQYF	TGTGCCAGCAGTTACTTAGCGGGTGAGCTTACTTCCGAGCAGTACTTC
TRBV30	TRBJ2-7	NA	TRBD1	CAWSTGDPGEQYF	TGTGCCTGGAGCACAGGGGATCCGGGCGAGCAGTACTTC
TRBV6-5	TRBJ1-2	medium-sized	TRBD1	CASSRMGQAATSYTF	TGTGCCAGCAGTCGGATGGGACAGGCAGCGACTAGCTACACCTTC
TRBV11-2	TRBJ2-2	few	NA	CASSWAEGTGELFF	TGTGCCAGCAGCTGGGCCGAGGGCACCGGGGAGCTGTTTTTT
TRBV5-4	TRBJ1-2	NA	NA	CASSLSGERPYGYTF	TGTGCCAGCAGCTTGTCCGGGGAGAGGCCCTATGGCTACACCTTC
TRBV13	TRBJ2-1	NA	NA	CASSLMGQREYNEQFF	TGTGCCAGCAGCTTAATGGGACAGCGGGAGTACAATGAGCAGTTCTTC
TRBV7-8	TRBJ2-7	few	TRBD1	CASSLAPTGGWDEQYF	TGTGCCAGCAGCTTAGCCCCGACAGGGGGTTGGGACGAGCAGTACTTC
TRBV28	TRBJ1-2	few	TRBD1	CASIRDRGRYGYTF	TGTGCCAGCATCCGCGACAGGGGAAGGTATGGCTACACCTTC
TRBV30	TRBJ1-5	NA	NA	CAWSTPNQPQHF	TGTGCCTGGAGTACACCCAATCAGCCCCAGCATTTT
TRBV5-6	TRBJ1-3	few	NA	CASSSTRGAGNTIYF	TGTGCCAGCAGCTCGACCAGGGGTGCTGGAAACACCATATATTTT
TRBV5-1	TRBJ2-1	few	TRBD1	CASSLEPGQGVDEQFF	TGCGCCAGCAGCTTGGAACCGGGACAGGGGGTCGATGAGCAGTTCTTC
TRBV19	TRBJ2-4	NA	NA	CASSTRSRVGAKNIQYF	TGTGCCAGTAGTACGAGGTCCAGGGTTGGGGCCAAAAACATTCAGTACTTC
TRBV30	TRBJ1-4	NA	NA	CAWSGQGITNEKLFF	TGTGCCTGGAGTGGCCAGGGGATCACTAATGAAAAACTGTTTTTT
TRBV7-8	TRBJ1-4	NA	TRBD1	CASSLTPGTATNEKLFF	TGTGCCAGCAGCTTAACACCAGGGACAGCAACTAATGAAAAACTGTTTTTT
TRBV19	TRBJ2-2	NA	TRBD2	CASSTQGLRGAGELFF	TGTGCCAGTAGTACCCAGGGACTACGCGGAGCCGGGGAGCTGTTTTTT
TRBV6-1	TRBJ2-2	NA	NA	CASPAGRGTGELFF	TGTGCCAGTCCCGCGGGGAGAGGTACCGGGGAGCTGTTTTTT
TRBV6-5	TRBJ2-7	NA	NA	CASSRSTASSYEQYF	TGTGCCAGCAGTCGCTCGACAGCCAGCTCCTACGAGCAGTACTTC
TRBV10-3	TRBJ2-7	NA	NA	CAISRDTAYEQYF	TGTGCCATCAGCCGGGACACAGCCTACGAGCAGTACTTC
TRBV2	TRBJ2-3	NA	TRBD2	CASSGEGRQPQYF	TGTGCCAGCAGTGGGGAGGGAAGGCAGCCCCAGTATTTT
TRBV9	TRBJ2-2	NA	TRBD1	CASRQGETGELFF	TGTGCCAGCCGACAGGGGGAAACCGGGGAGCTGTTTTTT
TRBV2	TRBJ1-1	NA	NA	CASSGATGRTEAFF	TGTGCCAGCAGTGGCGCCACAGGGCGTACTGAAGCTTTCTTT
TRBV10-3	TRBJ2-6	NA	NA	CAISDGGHSGANVLTF	TGTGCCATCAGTGATGGGGGACACTCTGGGGCCAACGTCCTGACTTTC
TRBV5-1	TRBJ2-3	NA	NA	CASSLSSGTDTQYF	TGCGCCAGCAGCTTGTCCTCGGGCACAGATACGCAGTATTTT
TRBV27	TRBJ1-2	NA	NA	CASAGVQGGYTF	TGTGCCAGCGCGGGGGTTCAGGGCGGCTACACCTTC
TRBV27	TRBJ2-2	NA	NA	CASSGGYEGGELFF	TGTGCCAGCAGCGGGGGTTATGAAGGCGGGGAGCTGTTTTTT
TRBV5-8	TRBJ1-1	NA	TRBD1	CASSPQDRLNTEAFF	TGTGCCAGCAGCCCCCAGGACAGGCTGAACACTGAAGCTTTCTTT
TRBV10-3	TRBJ2-1	NA	TRBD2	CAISEPGLAGRNEQFF	TGTGCCATCAGTGAGCCGGGACTAGCGGGGCGGAATGAGCAGTTCTTC
TRBV5-8	TRBJ2-3	NA	TRBD2	CASSPTSGSTDTQYF	TGTGCCAGCAGCCCGACTAGCGGAAGCACAGATACGCAGTATTTT
TRBV27	TRBJ2-3	NA	NA	CASSLNGDTQYF	TGTGCCAGCAGTCTAAATGGTGATACGCAGTATTTT
TRBV18	TRBJ1-3	NA	NA	CASETASSGNTIYF	TGTGCCAGCGAGACCGCTAGCTCTGGAAACACCATATATTTT
TRBV30	TRBJ1-1	NA	NA	CAWSIRTALNTEAFF	TGTGCCTGGAGTATCCGGACAGCTTTGAACACTGAAGCTTTCTTT
TRBV29-1	TRBJ2-3	NA	TRBD2	CSVGGTSQSTDTQYF	TGCAGCGTTGGGGGGACTAGCCAGAGCACAGATACGCAGTATTTT